The 32 T cell receptor beta chains below were found in one sample sequenced in a study of regulatory T cells in long-lasting Graves disease. Time point of the sample: newly diagnosed GD, antithyroid drugs for less than 3 months. The TCR library was prepared using RNA isolated from PBMCs. Construction of TCR beta libraries relied on iRepertoire HTBI primers and on Arm-PCR targeting CDR3 regions. One entry per CDR3 protein results from TCRdb running MiXCR on the multiplex PCR reads. Of hundreds of thousands of distinct CDR3 sequences listed, approximately 16% were seen once; the top ten hold 9.5% to 12%. The sample also formed part of further work on T cells in Graves' hyperthyroidism and ophthalmopathy.

The sample in question was peripheral blood mononuclear cells (PBMCs), obtained at new diagnosis, from a patient treated with antithyroid drugs. The origin of the receptors is a woman younger than 45 with Graves disease.

This clonotype has just a few counts. This chain uses TRBV29-1 with TRBJ2-5; tentative D call: TRBD2 (6 bases). Germline V gene data show CDR1 as SQVTM and CDR2 as ANQGSEA. Trimming took 6 bases from V and 5 from J, leaving 13 bases between them. This CDR3 has 12 residues. CDR3 DNA: TGCAGCGTGGCCGGGGAGGCGGAGACCCAGTACTTC. It specifies CSVAGEAETQYF. The variable domain in full, completed from reference TRBV29-1 and TRBJ2-5, reads SAVISQKPSRDICQRGTSLTIQCQVDSQVTMMFWYRQQPGQSLTLIATANQGSEATYESGFVIDKFPISRPNLTFSTLTVSNMSPEDSSIYLCSVAGEAETQYFGPGTRLLVL.

The rearrangement joins TRBV9 to TRBJ2-3; 9 bases agree with TRBD1. TRBJ2-5 matches the DNA end more closely, so the J call is doubtful. Germline V lookup: CDR1 SGDLS, CDR2 YYNGEE. The CDR3 loop spans 15 amino acids. Here the CDR3 reads CASSPGRTGAETQYF. The DNA for the CDR3 is TGTGCCAGCAGCCCAGGGAGGACAGGGGCAGAGACCCAGTACTTC.

This clonotype occurred once. The chain has TRBV19 and TRBJ2-7, with a weak D call TRBD1 (5 bases). There are 15 residues in the CDR3. The V end was cut by 3 bases, the J end by 3 bases, with 15 bases between. CDR1 and CDR2 (germline): LNHDA, SQIVND (reference sequence). The CDR3 DNA reads TGTGCCAGTAGTATCAAGGACAAAGACCTCTACGAGCAGTACTTC. Its protein product is CASSIKDKDLYEQYF.

As regards this clonotype: A much larger clone lies one base from this, so it may be a read error. The rearrangement uses TRBV11-2 and TRBJ2-1, with 13 bases fitting TRBD2. Germline loops: CDR1 SGHAT, CDR2 FQNNGV. Germline trimming cut 3 bases from V and 10 bases from J; bases unmatched to any gene: 6. The CDR3 contains 15 residues. The CDR3 spells CASSFGLAGAYEQFF. The CDR3, as DNA: TGTGCCAGCAGCTTCGGACTAGCGGGAGCCTACGAGCAGTTCTTC.

The table lists this clonotype with many counts. The chain combines TRBV11-2 with TRBJ2-3; D is unclear. V was cut by 2 bases and J by 8 bases, with 11 bases left in between. The CDR3 has 13 amino acids. Germline CDR1 is SGHAT and CDR2 is FQNNGV. CDR3 region: CASSLKWAATQYF. CDR3 sequence (DNA): TGTGCCAGCAGCTTAAAGTGGGCGGCTACGCAGTATTTT.

This clonotype occurred many times. The rearrangement links TRBV5-6 to TRBJ1-1; no definite D call. Germline values: CDR1 SGHDT, CDR2 YYEEEE. The CDR3 spans 17 residues. Trimming pared 4 bases from V and 0 bases from J, leaving 19 bases between. Here the CDR3 reads CASSGGVRRWMNTEAFF. The CDR3 DNA follows: TGTGCCAGCAGCGGTGGGGTGCGACGGTGGATGAACACTGAAGCTTTCTTT.

The chain employs TRBV5-6 and TRBJ1-4; D gene unclear. CDR1 is SGHDT and CDR2 is YYEEEE in the germline V gene. With 7 bases removed from V and 6 bases from J, the gap between germline ends came to 19 bases. This CDR3 contains 15 residues. CDR3: CASGPQRRVDEKLFF. CDR3 coding DNA: TGTGCCAGCGGCCCGCAGAGGAGGGTAGATGAAAAACTGTTTTTT.

This clonotype was seen more than once but under ten times. This likely stems from a read error, as it lies one base from a far larger clone. As DNA, the CDR3 is TGTGCCAGCAGCTTAGCCGGCAGTGGGACCCAGTACTTC. Its translation is CASSLAGSGTQYF. The rearrangement uses TRBV11-2 and TRBJ2-1; D not certain. The end of the DNA fits TRBJ2-5 better, so the J call may be wrong. Germline V lookup: CDR1 SGHAT, CDR2 FQNNGV. This CDR3 region has 13 residues.

This clonotype showed up many times. The rearrangement joins TRBV12-3 or TRBV12-4 to TRBJ2-7, with 16 positions matching TRBD2. After removal of 6 bases from V and 5 bases from J, the junction contained 10 bases not matched to a gene. CDR3 size: 17 residues. The CDR3 spells CASSRGTSGRAVHEQYF. CDR3 DNA: TGTGCCAGCAGCCGCGGGACTAGCGGGAGGGCCGTTCACGAGCAGTACTTC.

This clonotype was detected many times. The chain uses TRBV28 and TRBJ1-2, with TRBD1 matching 7 bases. The CDR3 contains 14 residues. CDR1 and CDR2 from the germline V gene are MDHEN and SYDVKM. Losses at the gene ends were 8 bases for V and 1 base for J; bases not matched to a gene: 7. For the CDR3, the DNA is TGTGCCAGCGCACCAGGGGGTGGTAACTATGGCTACACCTTC. It specifies CASAPGGGNYGYTF.

There are a few counts of this clonotype. The V call is TRBV7-9, the J call TRBJ2-2, with TRBD2 identical over 7 bases. The CDR3 extends over 15 amino acids. From germline, CDR1 is SEHNR and CDR2 FQNEAQ (reference sequence). V lost 0 bases and J lost 4; bases outside the gene matches: 2. This chain's CDR3 is CASSLAGGITGELFF. The DNA for the CDR3 is TGTGCCAGCAGCTTAGCGGGAGGGATCACCGGGGAGCTGTTTTTT.

The chain uses TRBV27 and TRBJ2-1; 9 bases line up with TRBD2. Germline CDR1 reads MNHEY; CDR2 reads SMNVEV (reference sequence). After removal of 4 bases from V and 2 bases from J, the junction contained 6 bases not matched to a gene. The CDR3 has 16 residues. The CDR3 DNA reads as TGTGCCAGCAGTTCCAGACTAGCGGTAACCTACAATGAGCAGTTCTTC. Protein: CASSSRLAVTYNEQFF.

The chain recombines TRBV10-3 with TRBJ2-2, with D possibly TRBD1 on 6 matching bases. Germline V gives CDR1 ENHRY, CDR2 SYGVKD. V lost 7 bases to trimming and J lost 5 bases, with 14 bases between them. This CDR3 is built from 14 residues. The CDR3 DNA reads TGTGCCATCACATTGACACAGGGAACCGGGGAGCTGTTTTTT. Protein sequence: CAITLTQGTGELFF.

This clonotype has at least ten counts. This rearrangement joins TRBV7-2 to TRBJ1-1; D gene uncertain. Trimming cost V 1 base and J 4 bases, with 13 bases left between them. Germline lookup yields CDR1 SGHTA and CDR2 FQGNSA. The CDR3 spans 15 residues. The CDR3 is CASSLGAGRGTEAFF. DNA of the CDR3: TGTGCCAGCAGCTTAGGGGCGGGGAGAGGCACTGAAGCTTTCTTT. The whole variable domain, remainder taken from reference TRBV7-2 and TRBJ1-1, is GAGVSQSPSNKVTEKGKDVELRCDPISGHTALYWYRQSLGQGLEFLIYFQGNSAPDKSGLPSDRFSAERTGGSVSTLTIQRTQQEDSAVYLCASSLGAGRGTEAFFGQGTRLTVV.

This clonotype was detected ten times or more. The rearrangement links TRBV12-3 or TRBV12-4 to TRBJ2-7; no definite D call. Between the trimmed V and J ends, which lost 4 bases and 7 bases, there was a span of 17 bases. The CDR3 length is 14 residues. The CDR3 is CASSSSPSMSEQYF. The CDR3 DNA follows: TGTGCCAGCAGTTCTTCCCCCTCGATGAGTGAGCAGTACTTC.

This clonotype was detected a few times. This chain uses TRBV9 with TRBJ1-2; no firm D call. Trimming removed 0 bases at V and 2 bases at J, with 8 bases between. CDR3 length: 14 residues. CDR1 and CDR2 (germline): SGDLS, YYNGEE. This CDR3 is CASSVGNDNYGYTF. As DNA, the CDR3 is TGTGCCAGCAGCGTAGGCAATGACAACTATGGCTACACCTTC.

This clonotype was seen repeatedly, ten times or more. This chain links TRBV19 with TRBJ1-1; no reliable D call. The germline V gene has CDR1 LNHDA and CDR2 SQIVND (reference sequence). V gave up 7 bases and J gave up 1 base, with 10 bases separating them. This CDR3 region has 13 residues. The CDR3 nucleotides read TGTGCCAGTACGTCCCTGGAGAACACTGAAGCTTTCTTT. Translating gives CASTSLENTEAFF.

CDR3 nucleotide sequence: TGTGCCAGCAGCGGCGCGGGCGGGACAGATACGCAGTATTTT. It encodes CASSGAGGTDTQYF. This chain connects TRBV13 to TRBJ2-3; tentatively, D is TRBD2 (5 bases). CDR3 length: 14 amino acids. The germline V gene encodes CDR1 PRHDT and CDR2 FYEKMQ (reference sequence). V gave up 5 bases and J gave up 3 bases, with 12 bases separating them. The variable domain in full, completed from reference TRBV13 and TRBJ2-3, reads AAGVIQSPRHLIKEKRETATLKCYPIPRHDTVYWYQQGPGQDPQFLISFYEKMQSDKGSIPDRFSAQQFSDYHSELNMSSLELGDSALYFCASSGAGGTDTQYFGPGTRLTVL.

This clonotype was counted ten times or more. The chain recombines TRBV14 with TRBJ1-4, with 9 bases fitting TRBD1. Germline V lookup: CDR1 SGHDN, CDR2 FVKESK. V shed 5 bases and J 3 bases; nucleotides not matched to a gene: 13. The CDR3 is 18 residues long. This chain's CDR3 is CASSWGRTGALANEKLFF. CDR3 DNA sequence: TGTGCCAGCAGCTGGGGCCGGACAGGGGCACTGGCTAATGAAAAACTGTTTTTT.

The gene calls are TRBV27 and TRBJ2-7, with D possibly called TRBD1 or TRBD2 (5 bases each). This CDR3 is built from 16 residues. Trimming left V 3 bases short and J 0 bases short, with 15 bases between. Germline V CDR1 and CDR2: MNHEY, SMNVEV (reference sequence). CDR3 DNA: TGTGCCAGCAGTTTCGGGGTTGGGGGTTCCTCCTACGAGCAGTACTTC. Its translation is CASSFGVGGSSYEQYF.

This clonotype was detected ten times or more. The chain joins TRBV20-1 to TRBJ1-1, with D possibly being TRBD1 (5 bases). V dropped 6 bases and J dropped 6 bases, with 14 bases sitting between them. Germline-derived CDR1 and CDR2 are DFQATT and SNEGSKA (reference sequence). The CDR3 is made up of 12 amino acids. The CDR3 loop is CSAVMGTSEAFF. The CDR3 bases are TGCAGTGCGGTCATGGGGACTTCTGAAGCTTTCTTT.

This clonotype was seen at least ten times. V and J are TRBV29-1 and TRBJ2-3; 7 bases match TRBD1. V lost 4 bases to trimming and J lost 5 bases; unmatched junction nucleotides: 9. The CDR3 consists of 14 residues. Germline V gene lookup returns CDR1 SQVTM and CDR2 ANQGSEA. CDR3 nucleotides: TGCAGCGTTGTTTTTCAGGGGGTTGAAGATACGCAGTATTTT. Amino acid sequence: CSVVFQGVEDTQYF.

This clonotype was seen repeatedly, ten times or more. The J gene is TRBJ1-1, the V gene TRBV7-9, with 7 bases lining up with TRBD1. With 3 bases clipped from V and 0 bases from J, the junction kept 7 bases outside the gene matches. This CDR3 comprises 16 residues. Germline loops: CDR1 SEHNR, CDR2 FQNEAQ (reference sequence). CDR3 coding DNA: TGTGCCAGCAGCTTTAGCCCGGGACAGATGAACACTGAAGCTTTCTTT. Protein sequence: CASSFSPGQMNTEAFF.

In this sample, this clonotype turned up many times. This rearrangement joins TRBV2 to TRBJ2-7; unclear D gene. This CDR3 has 11 residues. The V and J ends lost 7 bases and 3 bases respectively, with 7 bases between them. CDR1 and CDR2 (germline): SNHLY, FYNNEI. CDR3 sequence (DNA): TGTGCCAGCACCGCGAACTACGAGCAGTACTTC. This codes for CASTANYEQYF.

This clonotype occurred many times. The chain carries TRBV6-1 and TRBJ1-1, with D perhaps TRBD1 (5 bases). The CDR3 contains 14 residues. Between the trimmed V and J ends, which lost 7 bases and 4 bases, there was a span of 16 bases. CDR1 is MNHNS, CDR2 SASEGT, per germline. The CDR3 loop is CASTEQGDSTEAFF. Here the CDR3 DNA reads TGTGCCAGCACCGAGCAGGGAGATAGCACTGAAGCTTTCTTT.

Only a few counts were recorded for this clonotype. One junction end disagrees with the germline gene, perhaps due to a read error. The genes are TRBV7-2 and TRBJ1-1; maybe TRBD1 (5 bases). Per the germline V gene, CDR1 is SGHTA and CDR2 is FQGNSA. The CDR3 has 14 amino acids. CDR3 residues: CASSSGRGSTKAFF. CDR3 bases: TGTGCCAGCAGCTCAGGGAGGGGTTCCACTAAAGCTTTCTTT.

The chain carries TRBV4-1 and TRBJ2-2; the D gene is possibly TRBD2 (6 bases). CDR1 is MGHRA, CDR2 YSYEKL, per germline. The CDR3 runs 15 residues. V was pared by 4 bases and J by 1 base, with 10 bases between. As DNA, the CDR3 is TGCGCCAGCAGCCGCCCGGGGGTGAACACCGGGGAGCTGTTTTTT. Translation: CASSRPGVNTGELFF.

In this sample, this clonotype turned up many times. The chain has TRBV19 and TRBJ2-2; 9 bases are shared with TRBD1. The germline CDR1 and CDR2 sequences are LNHDA and SQIVND (reference sequence). This CDR3 contains 14 residues. Trimming cost V 8 bases and J 7 bases; bases outside gene matches: 8. This CDR3 reads CASYRTGEDGELFF. The CDR3 nucleotides read TGTGCCAGTTATAGGACAGGGGAGGACGGGGAGCTGTTTTTT.

This clonotype was found many times. The CDR3 reads CASTNSRDRGRFEQFF. The CDR3 DNA reads as TGTGCCAGCACCAACAGCCGGGACAGGGGTCGTTTTGAGCAGTTCTTC. The rearrangement links TRBV11-1 to TRBJ2-1, with 10 positions matching TRBD1. V lost 7 bases to trimming and J lost 9 bases; unmatched junction nucleotides: 15. The CDR3 has 16 amino acids. CDR1 is SGHAT and CDR2 is FQDESV in the germline V gene (reference sequence).

This clonotype was picked up many times. The gene calls are TRBV7-9 and TRBJ1-2; 10 nucleotides align to TRBD1. The CDR3 extends over 13 amino acids. CDR1 and CDR2 from the germline V gene are SEHNR and FQNEAQ (reference sequence). The J segment lost 7 bases and the V segment lost 6 bases, leaving 5 bases of the junction unmatched. Written as DNA, the CDR3 is TGTGCCAGCAGGGGGACAGGGGACTTTGGCTACACCTTC. Protein product: CASRGTGDFGYTF.

In this sample, this clonotype turned up many times. The V call is TRBV6-2 or TRBV6-3, the J call TRBJ2-3; 8 bases match TRBD2. Germline V gene lookup returns CDR1 MNHEY and CDR2 SVGEGT. The CDR3 totals 14 residues. J lost 2 bases, V lost 5 bases, and 3 bases had no gene match. CDR3: CASSTSGYTDTQYF. In nucleotides, the CDR3 is TGTGCCAGCAGTACTAGCGGCTACACAGATACGCAGTATTTT.

This clonotype was observed many times. J is TRBJ1-6 and V is TRBV10-3, with D tentatively TRBD1 (5 bases). V was cut by 10 bases and J by 5 bases, with 18 bases left in between. The CDR3 is 15 amino acids. Germline V CDR1 and CDR2: ENHRY, SYGVKD. The CDR3, as DNA: TGTGCCACCAGAACCCCGACGGGGGATAATTCACCCCTCCACTTT. Its protein product is CATRTPTGDNSPLHF.